Presented here are 3 T cell receptor beta chains from one specimen sequenced in a study of T cells after yellow fever vaccination. TCRdb reprocessed the 5' RACE reads with MiXCR, giving one entry per CDR3 protein. Of 110,000 to 150,000 distinct CDR3 sequences in the sample, under 8% were seen once. Sequenced material: CD4+ T cells sorted from PBMCs, taken 10 days after the yellow fever booster vaccination. Receptor source: a man in his thirties or forties who received the YFV17D yellow fever vaccine.

Many counts were recorded for this clonotype. The rearrangement joins TRBV7-2 to TRBJ2-5, with a tentative D call TRBD1 (6 bases). V was pared by 4 bases and J by 1 base, with 13 bases between. The CDR3 length is 15 residues. Germline-derived CDR1 and CDR2 are SGHTA and FQGNSA. The DNA for the CDR3 is TGTGCCAGCAGCTCACTTCAGGGGCCCCAAGAGACCCAGTACTTC. Residues: CASSSLQGPQETQYF.

In its sample, this clonotype was seen many times. V gene TRBV6-2 or TRBV6-3 combines with J gene TRBJ2-1; D ambiguous. Deletions cut 9 bases from V and 1 base from J, with 7 bases between. Germline CDR1 is MNHEY and CDR2 is SVGEGT. The CDR3 covers 12 residues. The CDR3 is CASGYSYNEQFF. The CDR3, as DNA: TGTGCCAGTGGGTATTCCTACAATGAGCAGTTCTTC.

Notes on this clonotype: A much larger clone lies a single base off, so this may be a read error. CDR3 in DNA: TGTGCCATCAGTGAGTCGAGTCTCGAAGATACGCAGTATTTT. This codes for CAISESSLEDTQYF. The chain is built from TRBV10-3 and TRBJ2-3; D is ambiguous. The CDR3 is made up of 14 amino acids. CDR1 is ENHRY, CDR2 SYGVKD, per germline. Trimming cost V 0 bases and J 5 bases, with 9 bases left between them.